These 10 T cell receptor beta chains share one sample of origin, sequenced in a study of molecular identifiers for immune sequencing clone quantification (dated by TCRdb to the late 2010s). To prepare the library, PCR was applied. Sequenced using a NextSeq 500. TCRdb reprocessed the public reads (quality trimming at Q25 with fastp, clone calling with MiXCR) and kept in-frame beta chains. Each entry merges the rows of one CDR3 protein and shows their most common DNA and genes. The sample table contains about 100,000 distinct CDR3 sequences; only one count was recorded for roughly 34% of them. Less than 5% of the sample belongs to the ten largest clones. Sequencing was performed on naive CD8+ T cells from blood, with Jurkat cell RNA spiked in. This specimen's cell subset or site label, interpreted: FACS-sorted CD8+CD4-CCR7+CD45RA+ naive T cells. The receptors originated from a human donor in good health. Some libraries in this study had Jurkat cell RNA spiked in.

V and J are TRBV7-9 and TRBJ2-6; tentatively, D is TRBD2 (5 bases). CDR1 and CDR2 from the germline V gene are SEHNR and FQNEAQ (reference sequence). The length of the CDR3 is 15 residues. V was clipped by 3 bases and J by 1 base, with 7 bases between them. Here the CDR3 reads CASSFGMSGANVLTF. The CDR3 DNA reads TGTGCCAGCAGCTTCGGGATGTCTGGGGCCAACGTCCTGACTTTC.

This clonotype was recorded a few times. The CDR3 DNA reads as TGTGCCAGCAGCTTAGGCTATTACGGGGAAGAGCAGTACTTC. As protein: CASSLGYYGEEQYF. The chain has TRBV7-2 and TRBJ2-7, with D perhaps matching TRBD2 (5 bases). This CDR3 is built from 14 residues. Looked up from germline, CDR1 is SGHTA and CDR2 is FQGNSA. Trimming removed 1 base at V and 7 bases at J, with 14 bases between.

The chain couples TRBV4-3 to TRBJ2-2; 10 nucleotides line up with TRBD1. Losses at the gene ends were 6 bases for V and 6 bases for J; bases not matched to a gene: 7. Germline V gives CDR1 LGHNA, CDR2 YSLEER. This CDR3 contains 15 residues. CDR3 sequence reads: CASSPGTGVSGELFF. Written as DNA, the CDR3 is TGCGCCAGCAGTCCCGGGACAGGGGTTTCCGGGGAGCTGTTTTTT.

Many counts were recorded for this clonotype. This chain's CDR3 is CASRDPAGISYEQYF. CDR3 bases: TGTGCCAGCAGGGATCCGGCCGGTATATCTTACGAGCAGTACTTC. The rearrangement joins TRBV2 to TRBJ2-7; D not resolved. CDR3 length: 15 amino acids. With 6 bases removed from V and 4 bases from J, the gap between germline ends came to 19 bases. Germline V gene sequence: CDR1 SNHLY, CDR2 FYNNEI.

Note on this clonotype: A read error may be the cause here, since a much bigger clone is one base away. J is TRBJ2-1 and V is TRBV27; D is unclear. CDR1 and CDR2 from the germline V gene are MNHEY and SMNVEV (reference sequence). The CDR3 is 13 residues long. The CDR3 sequence: CASSFQPVNEQIF. As DNA, the CDR3 is TGTGCCAGCAGTTTCCAGCCCGTGAATGAGCAGATCTTC.

The V call is TRBV5-6, the J call TRBJ2-1, with a possible D match to TRBD2 (6 bases). CDR1 is SGHDT and CDR2 is YYEEEE in the germline V gene. The V and J ends lost 1 base and 8 bases respectively, with 13 bases between them. The CDR3 has 14 amino acids. CDR3 in DNA: TGTGCCAGCAGCTTGTTTTCGCCGGGGGATGAGCAGTTCTTC. Its translation: CASSLFSPGDEQFF.

This clonotype has more than one count but fewer than ten. This rearrangement joins TRBV6-2 or TRBV6-3 to TRBJ2-5, with 9 bases matching TRBD1. Trimming removed 7 bases from V and 1 base from J; junction bases left unmatched: 7. Per the germline V gene, CDR1 is MNHEY and CDR2 is SVGEGT. The CDR3 runs 15 residues. CDR3 coding DNA: TGTGCCAGCAAGCCGGGACAGGGAGGCCAAGAGACCCAGTACTTC. Protein product: CASKPGQGGQETQYF.

V usage is TRBV28 and J usage is TRBJ2-4; 9 bases match TRBD1. The V segment lost 8 bases and the J segment 7 bases; nucleotides outside the gene matches: 3. The CDR3 has 12 residues. Germline assignment: CDR1 MDHEN and CDR2 SYDVKM. Here the CDR3 DNA reads TGTGCCAGCGGGGACAGGGTGAACATTCAGTACTTC. The encoded protein is CASGDRVNIQYF.

This clonotype was counted only a few times. The chain carries TRBV4-2 and TRBJ1-2; D call uncertain. The V end was cut by 2 bases, the J end by 5 bases, with 18 bases between. The CDR3 spans 16 residues. CDR1 LGHNA and CDR2 YNFKEQ come from the germline V gene. CDR3 sequence reads: CASSQRTKAEPYGYTF. CDR3 coding DNA: TGTGCCAGCAGCCAACGCACCAAAGCAGAACCTTATGGCTACACCTTC.

The rearrangement links TRBV5-6 to TRBJ2-2; D ambiguous. The germline V gene has CDR1 SGHDT and CDR2 YYEEEE. V was trimmed by 5 bases and J by 2 bases, leaving 7 bases between them. The CDR3 has 13 amino acids. In DNA, the CDR3 is TGTGCCAGCAGACAGACAAACACCGGGGAGCTGTTTTTT. It encodes CASRQTNTGELFF.